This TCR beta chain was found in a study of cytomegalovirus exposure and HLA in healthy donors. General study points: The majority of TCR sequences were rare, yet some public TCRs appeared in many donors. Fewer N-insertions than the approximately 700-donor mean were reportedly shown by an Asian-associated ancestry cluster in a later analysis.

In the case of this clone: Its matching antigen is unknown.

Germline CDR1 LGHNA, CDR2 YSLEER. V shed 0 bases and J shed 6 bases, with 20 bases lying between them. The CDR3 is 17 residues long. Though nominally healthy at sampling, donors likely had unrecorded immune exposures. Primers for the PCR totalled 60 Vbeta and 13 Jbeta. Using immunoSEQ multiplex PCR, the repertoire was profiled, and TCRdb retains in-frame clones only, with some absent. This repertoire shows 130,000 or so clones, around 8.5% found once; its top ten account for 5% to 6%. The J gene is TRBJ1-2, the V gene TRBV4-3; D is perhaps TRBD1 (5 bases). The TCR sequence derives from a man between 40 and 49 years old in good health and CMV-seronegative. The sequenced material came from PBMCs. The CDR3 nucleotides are TGCGCCAGCAGCCAAGATCCGCTGGGGCAGGGAAAGGATGGCTACACCTTC. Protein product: CASSQDPLGQGKDGYTF.